This note documents a single T cell receptor beta chain sequence. The antigen is not known. The germline V gene encodes CDR1 KGHSH and CDR2 LQKENI. The CDR3 is made up of 14 amino acids. The V and J ends lost 5 bases and 1 base, in that order; junction bases with no gene match: 2. The sample belongs to a study of cytomegalovirus exposure and HLA in healthy donors. Whole-study results and caveats: It was shown in a later analysis that HLA-associated TCR beta chains were more clonally expanded than other, equally common chains. Accurate prediction of HLA-A and HLA-B alleles (for most subjects) was reportedly achieved from TCR beta sequences.

The PCR ran on 60 Vbeta and 13 Jbeta primers. The repertoire was sequenced with immunoSEQ multiplex PCR; TCRdb's copy has only in-frame clones and lacks some. The data show under 200,000 clones, 65% to 90% seen once. Sequencing was done on a sample of PBMCs. The chain has TRBV18 and TRBJ2-1, with TRBD1 matching 7 bases. The sequence derives from a middle-aged man in good health and CMV-seropositive. In DNA form, the CDR3 reads TGTGCCAGCTCAAAGGGACAGTCCTACAATGAGCAGTTCTTC. Residues: CASSKGQSYNEQFF.